A single sample is the source of the 14 T cell receptor beta chains below, sequenced in a study of shared clonotypes between healthy human individuals. Only in-frame clones appear in the TCRdb table, and some are missing; sequencing was by immunoSEQ multiplex PCR. This table holds about 2,500,000 clones, more than 90% found once. Material for sequencing was naive CD4+ T cells sorted from blood. Subset noted: CD45RA+ positively selected. The receptor source for this set is a man between 18 and 35 years old in good health.

This chain uses TRBV11-2 with TRBJ2-7, with 7 nucleotides matching TRBD2. The V and J ends lost 7 bases and 3 bases, in that order; junction bases with no gene match: 9. The length of the CDR3 is 14 residues. Germline V gives CDR1 SGHAT, CDR2 FQNNGV. In DNA, the CDR3 is TGTGCCAGCACCATAGGGAGGGGCGTCTACGAGCAGTACTTC. Amino acid sequence: CASTIGRGVYEQYF.

The genes are TRBV5-6 and TRBJ2-6; D is perhaps TRBD2 (6 bases). The CDR3 contains 18 residues. CDR1 and CDR2 from the germline V gene are SGHDT and YYEEEE. The V and J ends lost 0 bases and 0 bases respectively, with 13 bases between them. CDR3 nucleotides: TGTGCCAGCAGCTTGGAGCGGCGGAGGGGCTCTGGGGCCAACGTCCTGACTTTC. The encoded protein is CASSLERRRGSGANVLTF.

The chain combines TRBV28 with TRBJ2-2; 13 bases are a match to TRBD2. Trimming at V came to 5 bases and at J to 4 bases, leaving 13 bases not matched to a gene. The length of the CDR3 is 19 residues. Germline V gives CDR1 MDHEN, CDR2 SYDVKM. DNA of the CDR3: TGTGCCAGCAGTCCTAACAAAGGACTAGCGGGAGTCGGCACCGGGGAGCTGTTTTTT. Its protein is CASSPNKGLAGVGTGELFF.

Concerning this clone: Other nucleotide sequences in the sample specify the same CDR3. The chain couples TRBV18 to TRBJ1-2; D call uncertain. The CDR3 loop spans 11 amino acids. The V end was cut by 2 bases, the J end by 6 bases, with 4 bases between. From germline, CDR1 is KGHSH and CDR2 LQKENI. Here the CDR3 reads CASSPGNGYTF. The CDR3 region has the DNA TGTGCCAGCTCACCAGGGAATGGCTACACCTTC.

V usage is TRBV7-6 and J usage is TRBJ2-5, with D tentatively TRBD1 (5 bases). Looked up from germline, CDR1 is SGHVS and CDR2 is FNYEAQ. This CDR3 region has 15 residues. Trimming shortened V by 1 base and J by 2 bases, and 11 bases separated the two germline ends. CDR3 nucleotide sequence: TGTGCCAGCAGCTTAGGCCCCCGGACACAAGAGACCCAGTACTTC. Its translation: CASSLGPRTQETQYF.

The gene calls are TRBV7-9 and TRBJ1-4; D possibly corresponds to TRBD1 (6 bases). The V gene's germline CDR1 is SEHNR and CDR2 FQNEAQ (reference sequence). Trimming shortened V by 4 bases and J by 5 bases, and 26 bases separated the two germline ends. The CDR3 is 19 residues long. CDR3 residues: CASSSLGTGALARNEKLFF. CDR3 nucleotide sequence: TGTGCCAGCAGCTCCCTTGGTACGGGGGCACTGGCACGGAATGAAAAACTGTTTTTT.

In this sample, this clone turned up once. This chain uses TRBV6-1 with TRBJ2-1, with D tentatively TRBD2 (7 bases). The CDR3 totals 15 residues. Deletions cut 3 bases from V and 2 bases from J, with 11 bases between. Germline CDR1 and CDR2: MNHNS and SASEGT. The CDR3 spells CASSERGPAYNEQFF. In DNA, the CDR3 is TGTGCCAGCAGTGAGCGGGGGCCCGCCTACAATGAGCAGTTCTTC.

J is TRBJ1-1 and V is TRBV6-1; maybe TRBD1 (5 bases). Germline CDR1 reads MNHNS; CDR2 reads SASEGT. The CDR3 length is 11 residues. The V end was cut by 6 bases, the J end by 10 bases, with 12 bases between. In DNA, the CDR3 is TGTGCCAGCAGATCAACAGGTCGAGCTTTCTTT. Translated, it gives CASRSTGRAFF.

This chain connects TRBV30 to TRBJ1-1; D is unclear. The CDR3 is 13 amino acids. The germline V and J ends were trimmed by 6 bases and 1 base, with 12 bases remaining between them. Germline V gene lookup returns CDR1 GTSNPN and CDR2 SVGIG (reference sequence). The CDR3: CACLFDKNTEAFF. Written as DNA, the CDR3 is TGTGCCTGTCTCTTTGACAAGAACACTGAAGCTTTCTTT.

V and J are TRBV2 and TRBJ2-1; D is unresolved. Per the germline V gene, CDR1 is SNHLY and CDR2 is FYNNEI. CDR3 length: 15 residues. V lost 4 bases and J 2 bases, leaving 12 bases between the germline ends. CDR3 coding DNA: TGTGCCAGCAGTGTCTTGGGTATCGCCTACAATGAGCAGTTCTTC. Its translation is CASSVLGIAYNEQFF.

The chain carries TRBV5-1 and TRBJ2-1, with D possibly TRBD2 on 5 matching bases. The CDR3 has 15 residues. Germline-derived CDR1 and CDR2 are SGHRS and YFSETQ. V gave up 2 bases and J gave up 0 bases, with 9 bases separating them. The CDR3 reads CASSLREFSYNEQFF. The CDR3 nucleotides are TGCGCCAGCAGCTTAAGGGAGTTCTCCTACAATGAGCAGTTCTTC. The entire variable domain, with the rest obtained from reference TRBV5-1 and TRBJ2-1, is as follows: KAGVTQTPRYLIKTRGQQVTLSCSPISGHRSVSWYQQTPGQGLQFLFEYFSETQRNKGNFPGRFSGRQFSNSRSEMNVSTLELGDSALYLCASSLREFSYNEQFFGPGTRLTVL.

This sequence joins TRBV28 and TRBJ2-4; 10 bases are shared with TRBD1. V lost 4 bases to trimming and J lost 4 bases; unmatched junction nucleotides: 10. Germline V gene sequence: CDR1 MDHEN, CDR2 SYDVKM. This CDR3 spans 17 amino acids. CDR3 residues: CASSSNPLGQGKNIQYF. The CDR3 bases are TGTGCCAGCAGTTCCAATCCGTTGGGACAGGGGAAAAACATTCAGTACTTC.

V gene TRBV4-1 combines with J gene TRBJ1-6; 9 nucleotides line up with TRBD1. Germline CDR1 and CDR2: MGHRA and YSYEKL. J gave up 9 bases and V 1 base, and 4 bases lay outside the gene matches. The CDR3 is 15 residues long. CDR3 in amino acids: CASSQGGTGSSPLHF. The CDR3 nucleotides read TGCGCCAGCAGCCAAGGCGGGACAGGGTCTTCACCCCTCCACTTT.

The CDR3 sequence: CASSRETGSDGYTF. In DNA, the CDR3 is TGTGCCAGCTCACGAGAGACAGGTTCCGATGGCTACACCTTC. The chain is built from TRBV18 and TRBJ1-2; perhaps TRBD1 as D (6 bases). The V end lost 4 bases, the J end lost 6 bases, and 15 bases lay between the germline ends. This CDR3 has 14 residues. CDR1 is KGHSH, CDR2 LQKENI, per germline.